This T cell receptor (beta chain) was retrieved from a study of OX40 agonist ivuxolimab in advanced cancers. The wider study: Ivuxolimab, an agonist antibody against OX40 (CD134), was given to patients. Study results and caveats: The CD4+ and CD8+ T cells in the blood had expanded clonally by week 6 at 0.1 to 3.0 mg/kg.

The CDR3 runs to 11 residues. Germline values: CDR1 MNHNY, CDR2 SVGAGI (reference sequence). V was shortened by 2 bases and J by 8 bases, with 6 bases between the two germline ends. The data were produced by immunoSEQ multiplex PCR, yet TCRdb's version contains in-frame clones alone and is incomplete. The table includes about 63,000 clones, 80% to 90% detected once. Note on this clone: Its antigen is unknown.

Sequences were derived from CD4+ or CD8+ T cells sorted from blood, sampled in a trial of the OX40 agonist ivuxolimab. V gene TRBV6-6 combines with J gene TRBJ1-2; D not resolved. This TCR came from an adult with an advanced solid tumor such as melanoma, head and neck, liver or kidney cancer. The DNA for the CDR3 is TGTGCCAGCAGTTACACGGGGGGCTACACCTTC. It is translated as CASSYTGGYTF.